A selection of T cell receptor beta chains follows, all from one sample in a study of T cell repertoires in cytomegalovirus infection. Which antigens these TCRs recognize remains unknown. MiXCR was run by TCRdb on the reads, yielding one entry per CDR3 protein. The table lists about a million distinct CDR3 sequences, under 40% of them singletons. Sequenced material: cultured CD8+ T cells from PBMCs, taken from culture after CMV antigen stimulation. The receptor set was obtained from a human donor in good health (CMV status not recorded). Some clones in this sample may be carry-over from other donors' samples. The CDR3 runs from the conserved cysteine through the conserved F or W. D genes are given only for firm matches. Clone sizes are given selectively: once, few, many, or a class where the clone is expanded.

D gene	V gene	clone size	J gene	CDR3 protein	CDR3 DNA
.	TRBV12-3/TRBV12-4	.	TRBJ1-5	CASSSTVPNQPQHF	TGTGCCAGCAGCAGTACAGTGCCCAATCAGCCCCAGCATTTT
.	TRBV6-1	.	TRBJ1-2	CASSPGTLQNYGYTF	TGTGCCAGCAGTCCCGGCACTCTCCAGAACTATGGCTACACCTTC
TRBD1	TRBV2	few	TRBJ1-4	CASSAPTGGGKLFF	TGTGCCAGCAGTGCGCCGACAGGGGGCGGAAAACTGTTTTTT
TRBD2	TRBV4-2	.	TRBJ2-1	CASSLWGLAEEQFF	TGTGCCAGCAGCCTCTGGGGACTAGCGGAGGAGCAGTTCTTC
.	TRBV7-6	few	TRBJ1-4	CASSRSGWTNEKLFF	TGTGCCAGCAGCCGGAGCGGGTGGACTAATGAAAAACTGTTTTTT
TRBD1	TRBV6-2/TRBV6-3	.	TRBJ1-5	CASSSVPRQGGGQPQHF	TGTGCCAGCAGTTCCGTCCCCAGACAGGGAGGGGGTCAGCCCCAGCATTTT
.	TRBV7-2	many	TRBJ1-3	CASSLGQGYRNTIYF	TGTGCCAGCAGCTTAGGGCAGGGCTATCGAAACACCATATATTTT
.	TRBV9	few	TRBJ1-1	CASSARGRMNTEAFF	TGTGCCAGCAGCGCCCGGGGGAGAATGAACACTGAAGCTTTCTTT
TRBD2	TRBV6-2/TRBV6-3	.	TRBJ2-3	CAVASGGLTDTQYF	TGTGCCGTGGCGAGCGGGGGCCTCACAGATACGCAGTATTTT
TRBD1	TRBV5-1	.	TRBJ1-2	CASSLWPETGVDYGYTF	TGCGCCAGCAGCTTGTGGCCGGAGACAGGGGTGGACTATGGCTACACCTTC
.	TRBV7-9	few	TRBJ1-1	CASSSTRLMNTEAFF	TGTGCCAGCAGCTCAACACGGTTAATGAACACTGAAGCTTTCTTT
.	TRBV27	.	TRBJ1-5	CASRSTEISNQPQHF	TGTGCCAGCAGATCCACCGAGATTAGCAATCAGCCCCAGCATTTT
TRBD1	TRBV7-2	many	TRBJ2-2	CASSQPRDRVMRNAGELFF	TGTGCCAGCAGCCAACCAAGGGACAGGGTAATGAGGAACGCCGGGGAGCTGTTTTTT
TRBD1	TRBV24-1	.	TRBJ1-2	CATSDWGQSGYTF	TGTGCCACCAGTGACTGGGGACAGTCTGGCTACACCTTC
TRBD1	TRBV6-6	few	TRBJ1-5	CASSGERPDRRF	TGTGCCAGCAGTGGGGAGAGACCGGACAGGCGTTTT
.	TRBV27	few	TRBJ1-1	CASSLYRVTNTEAFF	TGTGCCAGCAGTTTATATCGGGTCACGAACACTGAAGCTTTCTTT
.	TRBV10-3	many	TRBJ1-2	CAISVANYGYTF	TGTGCCATCAGTGTGGCGAACTATGGCTACACCTTC
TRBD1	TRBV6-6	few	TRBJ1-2	CASTIGTESNYGYTF	TGTGCCAGCACCATAGGGACAGAGAGTAACTATGGCTACACCTTC
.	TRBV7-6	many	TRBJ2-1	CASSLGYSYNEQFF	TGTGCCAGCAGCTTAGGATACTCCTACAATGAGCAGTTCTTC
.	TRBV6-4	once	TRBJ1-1	CASKDTGSDTEAFF	TGTGCCAGCAAAGACACAGGGTCCGACACTGAAGCTTTCTTT
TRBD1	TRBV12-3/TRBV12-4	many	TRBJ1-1	CASRGQGLMNTEAFF	TGTGCCAGCAGGGGACAGGGGCTCATGAACACTGAAGCTTTCTTT
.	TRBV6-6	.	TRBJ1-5	CASNGGPYNQPQHF	TGTGCCAGCAACGGCGGGCCATACAATCAGCCCCAGCATTTT
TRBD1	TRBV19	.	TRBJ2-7	CASSLRDSGTYEQYF	TGTGCCAGTAGTTTACGGGACAGTGGAACCTACGAGCAGTACTTC
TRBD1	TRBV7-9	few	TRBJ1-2	CASSVTGGANYGYTF	TGTGCCAGCAGCGTTACAGGGGGGGCTAACTATGGCTACACCTTC
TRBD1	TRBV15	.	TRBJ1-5	CATCMDRGGNQPQHF	TGTGCCACCTGCATGGACAGGGGAGGAAATCAGCCCCAGCATTTT
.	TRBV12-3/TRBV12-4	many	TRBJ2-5	CASSSAGLKGTQYF	TGTGCCAGCAGTTCGGCTGGGCTGAAGGGGACCCAGTACTTC
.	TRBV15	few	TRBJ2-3	CATSRDETTDTQYF	TGTGCCACCAGCAGAGATGAGACGACAGATACGCAGTATTTT
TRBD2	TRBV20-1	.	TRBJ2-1	CTSGGAPGNEQFF	TGCACGTCCGGGGGGGCCCCTGGAAATGAGCAGTTCTTC
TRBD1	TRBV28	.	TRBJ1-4	CASNHQGAGEKLFF	TGTGCCAGCAACCATCAGGGGGCTGGAGAAAAACTGTTTTTT
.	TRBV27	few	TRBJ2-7	CASSGTPTAYEQYF	TGTGCCAGCAGTGGGACACCCACAGCCTACGAGCAGTACTTC
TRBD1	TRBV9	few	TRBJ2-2	CASSIHRGESALNTGELFF	TGTGCCAGCAGCATCCACAGGGGAGAATCGGCCTTAAACACCGGGGAGCTGTTTTTT
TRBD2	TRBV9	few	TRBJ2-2	CASSSRSLAGIANTGELFF	TGTGCCAGCAGCTCCCGGTCTCTAGCGGGGATCGCGAACACCGGGGAGCTGTTTTTT
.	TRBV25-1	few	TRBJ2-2	CASSESGHGELFF	TGTGCCAGCAGTGAGTCAGGCCACGGGGAGCTGTTTTTT
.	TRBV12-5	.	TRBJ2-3	CASGQDRRTDTQYF	TGTGCTAGTGGCCAGGACAGAAGGACAGATACGCAGTATTTT
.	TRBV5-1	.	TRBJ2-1	CASSLKEGLVEQFF	TGCGCCAGCAGCTTGAAGGAGGGTCTGGTTGAGCAGTTCTTC
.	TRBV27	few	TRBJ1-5	CASSFGAGQPQHF	TGTGCCAGCAGTTTCGGGGCGGGTCAGCCCCAGCATTTT
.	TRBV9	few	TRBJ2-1	CASSVLTRGNEQFF	TGTGCCAGCAGCGTCCTAACTAGAGGCAATGAGCAGTTCTTC
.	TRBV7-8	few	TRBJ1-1	CASTLPGRLEAFF	TGTGCCAGCACCCTCCCGGGCCGGCTGGAAGCTTTCTTT
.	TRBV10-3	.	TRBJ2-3	CAAREGSGTDTQYF	TGTGCCGCAAGAGAGGGGTCCGGCACAGATACGCAGTATTTT